The 28 T cell receptor beta chains reported below all come from one sample, sequenced in a study of neurological immune-mediated disorders (dated by TCRdb to between 2018 and 2021). Library prep was done by 5' RACE. Sequenced using an Illumina HiSeq 2500. Clones were called with MiXCR by TCRdb after fastp trimmed the public reads at Q25, and only in-frame beta chains were retained. Every distinct CDR3 protein forms one entry, paired with its most common genes and DNA. This sample is represented by some 87,000 distinct CDR3 sequences; around 13% of them were singletons. The top ten hold approximately 4.5% of the sample. Explained via the paper, the time point label denotes: longitudinal time-point 2. Sequencing was carried out using PBMCs. The source of these receptors is a female donor with HTLV-1-associated myelopathy (HAM/TSP).

Comment on this clonotype: It may be a read error: a sequence one base away is much more abundant. The V gene is TRBV5-1, the J gene TRBJ1-4; TRBD1 agrees at 9 bases. Germline V gene lookup returns CDR1 SGHRS and CDR2 YFSETQ. CDR3 length equals 17 residues. CDR3 protein: CASSRGTGGITTEKLFF. The CDR3 DNA reads TGCGCCAGCAGCCGAGGAACAGGGGGCATAACTACTGAAAAACTGTTTTTT.

A remark on this clonotype: An end of the junction does not agree with germline; a read error may underlie this. The chain uses TRBV15 and TRBJ2-3; TRBD2 aligns across 8 bases. This CDR3 spans 15 amino acids. Germline CDR1 is LNHNV and CDR2 is YYDKDF (reference sequence). CDR3 nucleotides: TGTGCTACCAGCAGCGGTGGACTAGCTGCCGATAAGCAGTATTTT. It is translated as CATSSGGLAADKQYF.

This clonotype came up many times. V usage is TRBV7-8 and J usage is TRBJ1-6; 7 bases match TRBD1. Looked up from germline, CDR1 is SGHVS and CDR2 is FQNEAQ. The trim removed 3 bases at V and 8 bases at J, leaving 7 bases unmatched. This CDR3 has 15 amino acids. CDR3 sequence reads: CASSFSGTAYSPLHF. The CDR3 DNA is TGTGCCAGCAGCTTCTCCGGGACAGCTTATTCACCCCTCCACTTT.

This clonotype has a count of ten or more. The chain recombines TRBV12-3 or TRBV12-4 with TRBJ2-1; D is perhaps TRBD2 (6 bases). V was cut by 5 bases and J by 7 bases, with 15 bases left in between. The CDR3 length is 14 residues. The CDR3 region has the DNA TGTGCCAGCAGTCTCCGGGACTTCCGAAATGAGCAGTTCTTC. This sequence encodes CASSLRDFRNEQFF.

This clonotype was counted at least ten times. In nucleotides, the CDR3 is TGCGCCAGCCAGAAAACAGGGTCGAACACTGAAGCTTTCTTT. It translates to CASQKTGSNTEAFF. The chain is built from TRBV5-1 and TRBJ1-1; a possible D gene is TRBD1 (6 bases). The CDR3 runs 14 residues. Germline CDR1 and CDR2: SGHRS and YFSETQ. V lost 7 bases, J lost 1 base, and 14 bases lay in between.

V is TRBV19 and J is TRBJ1-5, with a possible D match to TRBD1 (5 bases). V lost 0 bases and J 7 bases, leaving 7 bases between the germline ends. Looked up from germline, CDR1 is LNHDA and CDR2 is SQIVND (reference sequence). CDR3 size: 13 residues. The CDR3 sequence: CASSIDRGQPQHF. For the CDR3, the DNA is TGTGCCAGTAGTATAGATCGGGGGCAGCCCCAGCATTTT. Together with reference TRBV19 and TRBJ1-5, the CDR3 gives the full variable domain: DGGITQSPKYLFRKEGQNVTLSCEQNLNHDAMYWYRQDPGQGLRLIYYSQIVNDFQKGDIAEGYSVSREKKESFPLTVTSAQKNPTAFYLCASSIDRGQPQHFGDGTRLSIL.

This chain joins TRBV10-2 and TRBJ2-7; possibly TRBD1 for D (5 bases). Trimming removed 6 bases from V and 1 base from J, with 16 bases in between. The CDR3 is 15 residues long. CDR1 and CDR2 (germline): WSHSY, SAAADI. The CDR3 loop reads CASRGYDRYSYEQYF. The CDR3, as DNA: TGCGCCAGCAGGGGATACGACAGATATTCCTACGAGCAGTACTTC.

As regards this clonotype: Possible read error: a much larger clone is one base away. This chain links TRBV6-2 or TRBV6-3 with TRBJ2-1; D may be TRBD1 (6 bases). V was trimmed by 7 bases and J by 0 bases, leaving 16 bases between them. Germline CDR1 is MNHEY and CDR2 is SVGEGT. The CDR3 length is 16 residues. The CDR3 loop is CASNTRGHSSYNEQFF. CDR3 nucleotide sequence: TGTGCCAGCAACACCCGGGGACATAGCTCCTACAATGAGCAGTTCTTC.

This clonotype showed up many times. The chain combines TRBV20-1 with TRBJ1-2; D possibly corresponds to TRBD1 (6 bases). The CDR3 runs to 13 residues. The V gene lost 4 bases and the J gene lost 7 bases, with 16 bases spanning the gap. In germline, CDR1 is DFQATT, CDR2 SNEGSKA (reference sequence). CDR3 DNA: TGCAGTGCTATAGGGGGGGTATCGGGTGGCTACACCTTC. Protein: CSAIGGVSGGYTF.

This clonotype occurred a few times. The chain links TRBV20-1 to TRBJ2-1; D is perhaps TRBD1 (6 bases). CDR1 is DFQATT, CDR2 SNEGSKA, per germline (reference sequence). With 0 bases removed from V and 9 bases from J, the gap between germline ends came to 15 bases. This CDR3 comprises 14 residues. The CDR3 loop reads CSAREGALGGEQFF. The CDR3 bases are TGCAGTGCTAGAGAGGGGGCGCTCGGCGGTGAGCAGTTCTTC.

There are many counts of this clonotype. This chain uses TRBV28 with TRBJ1-2; D ambiguous. Germline V CDR1 and CDR2: MDHEN, SYDVKM. The length of the CDR3 is 14 residues. V was shortened by 3 bases and J by 3 bases, with 11 bases between the two germline ends. CDR3 region: CASSLYGLDYGYTF. DNA for the CDR3: TGTGCCAGCAGTTTGTATGGGCTGGACTATGGCTACACCTTC.

This clonotype was detected ten times or more. The chain employs TRBV4-2 and TRBJ2-5; D is unresolved. The germline V gene has CDR1 LGHNA and CDR2 YNFKEQ. There are 13 residues in the CDR3. The V and J ends lost 0 bases and 1 base respectively, with 3 bases between them. CDR3 coding DNA: TGTGCCAGCAGCCAAGATCGCCAAGAGACCCAGTACTTC. Translating gives CASSQDRQETQYF.

The table lists this clonotype with many counts. This rearrangement joins TRBV29-1 to TRBJ1-1; 7 bases match TRBD1. The V gene's germline CDR1 is SQVTM and CDR2 ANQGSEA. V lost 3 bases, J lost 4 bases, and 2 bases stayed unmatched. CDR3 length: 12 amino acids. The CDR3 region has the DNA TGCAGCGTTGACCCAGGGGGCACTGAAGCTTTCTTT. This codes for CSVDPGGTEAFF.

This clonotype has at least ten counts. The chain links TRBV5-1 to TRBJ2-1; 14 bases are shared with TRBD2. Trimming cost V 6 bases and J 4 bases; bases outside gene matches: 6. CDR3 length: 16 residues. The V gene's germline CDR1 is SGHRS and CDR2 YFSETQ. The CDR3 is CASNPGLAGEYNEQFF. Here the CDR3 DNA reads TGCGCCAGCAACCCGGGACTAGCGGGGGAGTACAATGAGCAGTTCTTC.

This clonotype was recorded many times. This chain uses TRBV12-3 or TRBV12-4 with TRBJ2-1; D possibly corresponds to TRBD1 (5 bases). The CDR3 extends over 14 amino acids. V was cut by 4 bases and J by 12 bases, with 19 bases left in between. CDR3 amino acids: CASSYRTLGQGQFF. Written as DNA, the CDR3 is TGTGCCAGCAGTTACCGTACACTTGGACAAGGGCAGTTCTTC.

This clonotype has ten or more counts. This chain links TRBV29-1 with TRBJ2-5; 9 bases are shared with TRBD1. Germline CDR1 reads SQVTM; CDR2 reads ANQGSEA. After removal of 3 bases from V and 7 bases from J, the junction contained 9 bases not matched to a gene. CDR3 length equals 14 residues. Here the CDR3 DNA reads TGCAGCGTTGACTACTCGGGACAGGGACGGACCCAGTACTTC. It translates to CSVDYSGQGRTQYF.

Only a few counts were recorded for this clonotype. The gene calls are TRBV12-3 or TRBV12-4 and TRBJ2-5; the D gene is possibly TRBD2 (5 bases). V lost 1 base to trimming and J lost 5 bases, with 8 bases between them. This CDR3 region has 13 residues. CDR3 sequence: CASSLGGVETQYF. Here the CDR3 DNA reads TGTGCCAGCAGTTTAGGGGGAGTGGAGACCCAGTACTTC.

V is TRBV6-9 and J is TRBJ1-5, with a weak D call TRBD1 (5 bases). Looked up from germline, CDR1 is MNHGY and CDR2 is SVAAGI. Trimming shortened V by 7 bases and J by 4 bases, and 26 bases separated the two germline ends. The CDR3 length is 18 residues. DNA of the CDR3: TGTGCCAGCAACCTATCCACCTCGGGAAGGGGCCAGAATCAGCCCCAGCATTTT. Translating gives CASNLSTSGRGQNQPQHF.

This clonotype was seen ten or more times. V usage is TRBV4-1 and J usage is TRBJ2-5; D is unclear. This CDR3 is built from 15 residues. Germline lookup yields CDR1 MGHRA and CDR2 YSYEKL. Trimming pared 1 base from V and 5 bases from J, leaving 14 bases between. DNA for the CDR3: TGCGCCAGCAGCCAAGGGGTCATCCCAAGGGAGACCCAGTACTTC. Translated: CASSQGVIPRETQYF.

This clonotype was observed at least ten times. The CDR3 spells CASSQGLFPNEQYF. CDR3 nucleotide sequence: TGTGCCAGCAGTCAGGGCCTCTTTCCCAACGAGCAGTACTTC. The chain carries TRBV6-6 and TRBJ2-7; D might be TRBD1 (5 bases). With 5 bases removed from V and 5 bases from J, the gap between germline ends came to 16 bases. Germline V gives CDR1 MNHNY, CDR2 SVGAGI (reference sequence). This CDR3 comprises 14 residues.

This clonotype was observed many times. The chain joins TRBV18 to TRBJ2-1; maybe TRBD1 (6 bases). The length of the CDR3 is 12 residues. CDR1 and CDR2 (germline): KGHSH, LQKENI. V was clipped by 0 bases and J by 14 bases, with 11 bases between them. The CDR3 bases are TGTGCCAGCTCACCACCCTTCCGGACAGAGTTCTTC. It is translated as CASSPPFRTEFF.

The sample holds many counts of this clonotype. The CDR3: CASSDLGTGSYEQYF. For the CDR3, the DNA is TGTGCCAGCAGTGACCTCGGGACAGGTTCCTACGAGCAGTACTTC. The V and J genes are TRBV6-1 and TRBJ2-7, with 8 positions matching TRBD1. Germline CDR1 and CDR2: MNHNS and SASEGT. The CDR3 runs to 15 residues. Trimming took 3 bases from V and 1 from J; bases not matched to a gene: 5.

The V gene is TRBV7-3, the J gene TRBJ2-2; D gene ambiguous. CDR3 size: 15 residues. Germline CDR1 SGHTA, CDR2 FQGTGA. V lost 5 bases to trimming and J lost 1 base, with 11 bases between them. This CDR3 reads CASSPGQVNTGELFF. Written as DNA, the CDR3 is TGTGCCAGCAGCCCTGGGCAGGTGAACACCGGGGAGCTGTTTTTT.

This clonotype was observed at least ten times. The V gene is TRBV28, the J gene TRBJ2-5; 13 bases line up with TRBD2. From germline, CDR1 is MDHEN and CDR2 SYDVKM. V was pared by 6 bases and J by 4 bases, with 5 bases of the junction left unmatched. The length of the CDR3 is 15 residues. DNA of the CDR3: TGTGCCAGCAGCCCGGGACTAGCGGGGTCAGAGACCCAGTACTTC. Translating gives CASSPGLAGSETQYF.

Of note for this clonotype: A much larger clone sits a single nucleotide away, making a read error possible. The chain employs TRBV3-1 and TRBJ2-3; D call uncertain. Germline CDR1 LGHDT, CDR2 YNNKEL (reference sequence). The CDR3 is 17 residues long. The V gene lost 5 bases and the J gene lost 2 bases, with 20 bases spanning the gap. Here the CDR3 reads CASSIRSTDSDTDTQYF. CDR3 DNA sequence: TGTGCCAGCAGCATTCGTAGTACCGACTCCGACACAGATACGCAGTATTTT.

This clonotype has only a few counts. One end of the junction varies from germline; a read error may be responsible. The chain couples TRBV14 to TRBJ2-7; the D is unclear. Germline V lookup: CDR1 SGHDN, CDR2 FVKESK. This CDR3 comprises 12 residues. CDR3 nucleotide sequence: TGTGCCAGCAGCCAAGAAATGGGCGCTTCGGACTTC. Residues: CASSQEMGASDF.

In the case of this clonotype: Possible read error: a much larger clone is one base away. The V gene is TRBV28, the J gene TRBJ2-1, with 7 bases identical to TRBD2. Germline lookup yields CDR1 MDHEN and CDR2 SYDVKM. This CDR3 is 15 amino acids long. The V and J ends lost 6 bases and 4 bases, in that order; junction bases with no gene match: 9. CDR3 in amino acids: CASSKIWGGYNEQFF. The CDR3, as DNA: TGTGCCAGCAGCAAGATATGGGGGGGGTACAATGAGCAGTTCTTC.

A word on this clonotype: This could be a read error, since a much larger clone is one nucleotide away. This chain joins TRBV29-1 and TRBJ1-2; TRBD1 aligns across 9 bases. Germline V gives CDR1 SQVTM, CDR2 ANQGSEA. The V and J ends lost 0 bases and 7 bases, in that order; junction bases with no gene match: 9. The CDR3 contains 15 residues. Here the CDR3 DNA reads TGCAGCGTTGAAGATTGGGACAGGGCGGCGAGTGGCTACACCTTC. It codes for CSVEDWDRAASGYTF.